A selection of T cell receptor beta chains follows, all from one sample in a study of response to subunit inactivated influenza vaccine. TCRdb re-called the RT-PCR reads through MiXCR, storing one row per CDR3 protein. The sample carries approximately 500,000 distinct CDR3 sequences, about an eighth recorded once. The specimen comprised PBMCs from blood, sampled around seven weeks after vaccination. Receptor source: a man over 45 who received an inactivated influenza vaccine. Each CDR3 is given with its conserved first and last residue. D genes are given only for firm matches. Clone sizes are given selectively: once, few, many, or a class where the clone is expanded.

TRBJ1-6 | few | . | TRBV6-1 | TGTGCCAGCATGAGAGTTTCACCCCTCCACTTT | CASMRVSPLHF
TRBJ1-2 | . | . | TRBV12-3/TRBV12-4 | TGTGCCAGCAGTTTAGGAACTGTGTACTATGGCTACACCTTC | CASSLGTVYYGYTF
TRBJ2-1 | . | . | TRBV7-2 | TGTGCCAGCAGCGTAACCGGGACGGGCTCCTACAATGAGCAGTTCTTC | CASSVTGTGSYNEQFF
TRBJ1-1 | . | . | TRBV12-3/TRBV12-4 | TGTGCCAGCAGTCGCTCCGACAGTTTCACTGAAGCTTTCTTT | CASSRSDSFTEAFF
TRBJ2-3 | . | . | TRBV10-3 | TGTGCCATCAGATTTCAGGGCGCAGATACGCAGTATTTT | CAIRFQGADTQYF
TRBJ2-4 | . | . | TRBV7-9 | TGTGCCAGCAGCCCAAACCCGGGACAAAGGCAAAACATTCAGTACTTC | CASSPNPGQRQNIQYF
TRBJ1-2 | . | . | TRBV5-1 | TGCGCCAGCAGCTTGGGGCCCGGGAATGGCTACACCTTC | CASSLGPGNGYTF
TRBJ1-3 | . | . | TRBV12-3/TRBV12-4 | TGTGCCAGCAGTTTATCCCGGGATGCTGGAAACACCATATATTTT | CASSLSRDAGNTIYF
TRBJ2-7 | few | TRBD2 | TRBV20-1 | TGCAGTGCTAGGGGGACTAGCGGGACCGCTGCCGAGCAGTACTTC | CSARGTSGTAAEQYF
TRBJ2-1 | . | . | TRBV20-1 | TGCAGTGCTAGAGGGTTTGGGCTAGCAGAAAGCTCCTACAATGAGCAGTTCTTC | CSARGFGLAESSYNEQFF
TRBJ1-5 | few | . | TRBV20-1 | TGCAGTGCTAGAGCAACGGCAGGTATCAATCAGCCCCAGCATTTT | CSARATAGINQPQHF
TRBJ2-1 | few | TRBD2 | TRBV12-3/TRBV12-4 | TGTGCCAGCAGTATGGGACTAGCGGACAATGAGCAGTTCTTC | CASSMGLADNEQFF
TRBJ1-6 | few | . | TRBV20-1 | TGCAGTGCTAGAAATGGGGCGGTAAGCTCCTATAATTCACCCCTCCACTTT | CSARNGAVSSYNSPLHF
TRBJ2-1 | many | . | TRBV11-2 | TGTGCCAGCAGCTTGGGGGAGGTGCAGTTCTTC | CASSLGEVQFF
TRBJ1-1 | many | TRBD1 | TRBV6-5 | TGTGCCAGCAGTTGGTCAGGGGGGCAAGCTTTCTTT | CASSWSGGQAFF
TRBJ2-2 | few | . | TRBV7-9 | TGTGCCAGCAGCTTAGTTCGTGGGCCTAACACCGGGGAGCTGTTTTTT | CASSLVRGPNTGELFF
TRBJ2-3 | . | TRBD1 | TRBV7-9 | TGTGCCAGCAGCGCGACAGGGAGAATTAGCACAGATACGCAGTATTTT | CASSATGRISTDTQYF
TRBJ2-5 | few | TRBD1 | TRBV7-6 | TGTGCCAGCAGCTGGACAGGGAGAGAGACCCAGTACTTC | CASSWTGRETQYF
TRBJ2-7 | many | . | TRBV28 | TGTGCCAGCAGCTCCTTCAGCGGACAGTTACTTTACGAGCAGTACTTC | CASSSFSGQLLYEQYF
TRBJ1-6 | few | . | TRBV6-1 | TGTGCCAGCAGTGACCCCTATTCACCCCTCCACTTT | CASSDPYSPLHF
TRBJ1-6 | many | TRBD1 | TRBV5-1 | TGCGCCAGCAGCCGGACAGGGGTTAGTGGTTCACCCCTCCACTTT | CASSRTGVSGSPLHF
TRBJ2-3 | . | . | TRBV6-1 | TGTGCCAGCCAGATTCGGGGCTCAGATACGCAGTATTTT | CASQIRGSDTQYF
TRBJ2-3 | . | TRBD2 | TRBV5-1 | TGCGCCAGCAGACGACTAGCGGGGGGTGCGGTTGATACGCAGTATTTT | CASRRLAGGAVDTQYF
TRBJ1-2 | . | . | TRBV3-1 | TGTGCCAGCAGCCAAGAGGGGGGAATCACCTTC | CASSQEGGITF
TRBJ2-7 | many | . | TRBV12-3/TRBV12-4 | TGTGCCAGCAGCTTGAATAGGGCCTACGAGCAGTACTTC | CASSLNRAYEQYF
TRBJ2-3 | few | TRBD2 | TRBV20-1 | TGCAGTGCTAGCAGGACTAGCGGGGCTGATACGCAGTATTTT | CSASRTSGADTQYF
TRBJ1-2 | . | . | TRBV18 | TGTGCCAGCTCACCACCCGCAGGGATCTATGGCTACACCTTC | CASSPPAGIYGYTF
TRBJ2-1 | few | . | TRBV4-1 | TGCGCCAGCAGCCGCCCTCCCCGGGGACAAATTTACAATGAGCAGTTCTTC | CASSRPPRGQIYNEQFF
TRBJ2-3 | few | . | TRBV7-8 | TGTGCCAGCAGCTTAGGGGTTAGGGGCCGGAGGAAGCGCACAGATACGCAGTATTTT | CASSLGVRGRRKRTDTQYF
TRBJ2-7 | many | TRBD2 | TRBV5-1 | TGCGCCAGCAGCGGGGCTAGCGGGGACTACGAGCAGTACTTC | CASSGASGDYEQYF
TRBJ2-3 | . | TRBD1 | TRBV7-6 | TGTGCCAGCAGCTTCGGGACAGGACTTTTCACAGATACGCAGTATTTT | CASSFGTGLFTDTQYF
TRBJ2-4 | . | . | TRBV5-1 | TGCGCCAGCAGCCAAGACAGTGAAAACATTCAGTACTTC | CASSQDSENIQYF
TRBJ2-1 | . | TRBD2 | TRBV20-1 | TGCAGTGCTAGAGATTTGGGGGAGGGCCGTTGGAATGAGCAGTTCTTC | CSARDLGEGRWNEQFF
TRBJ2-7 | few | . | TRBV5-1 | TGCGCCAGCAGCTTGGTCGGAGGGAACGAGCAGTACTTC | CASSLVGGNEQYF
TRBJ1-5 | many | TRBD1 | TRBV15 | TGTGCCACCAGCCGGCTAGGACAGGGCCTCTATAGCAATCAGCCCCAGCATTTT | CATSRLGQGLYSNQPQHF
TRBJ1-1 | . | . | TRBV7-9 | TGTGCCAGCAGCACCCTAGGCGTGAACACTGAAGCTTTCTTT | CASSTLGVNTEAFF